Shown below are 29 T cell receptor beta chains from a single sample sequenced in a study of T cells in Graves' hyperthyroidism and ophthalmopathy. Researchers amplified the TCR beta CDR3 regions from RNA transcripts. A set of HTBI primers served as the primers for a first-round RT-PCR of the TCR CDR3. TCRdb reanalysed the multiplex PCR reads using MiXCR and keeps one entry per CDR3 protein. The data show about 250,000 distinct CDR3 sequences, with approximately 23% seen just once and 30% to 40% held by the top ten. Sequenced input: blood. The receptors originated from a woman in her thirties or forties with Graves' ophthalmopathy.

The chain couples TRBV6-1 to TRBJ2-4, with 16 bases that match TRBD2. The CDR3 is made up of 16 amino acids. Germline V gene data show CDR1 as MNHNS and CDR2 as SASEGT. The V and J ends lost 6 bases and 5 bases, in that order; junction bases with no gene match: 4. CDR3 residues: CASSGTSGRAQNIQYF. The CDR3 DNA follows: TGTGCCAGCAGCGGGACTAGCGGGAGGGCGCAAAACATTCAGTACTTC.

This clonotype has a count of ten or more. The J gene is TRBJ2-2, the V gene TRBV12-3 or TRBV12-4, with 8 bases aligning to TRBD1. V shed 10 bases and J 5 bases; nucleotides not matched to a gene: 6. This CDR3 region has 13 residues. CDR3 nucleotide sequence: TGTGCCATCGACAGGGGAACGACCGGGGAGCTGTTTTTT. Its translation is CAIDRGTTGELFF.

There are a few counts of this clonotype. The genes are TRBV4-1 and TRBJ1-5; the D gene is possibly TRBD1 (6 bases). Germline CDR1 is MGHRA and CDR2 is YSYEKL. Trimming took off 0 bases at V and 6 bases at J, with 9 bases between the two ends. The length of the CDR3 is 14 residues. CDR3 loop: CASSQDRGGQPQHF. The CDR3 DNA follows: TGCGCCAGCAGCCAAGACAGGGGAGGTCAGCCCCAGCATTTT.

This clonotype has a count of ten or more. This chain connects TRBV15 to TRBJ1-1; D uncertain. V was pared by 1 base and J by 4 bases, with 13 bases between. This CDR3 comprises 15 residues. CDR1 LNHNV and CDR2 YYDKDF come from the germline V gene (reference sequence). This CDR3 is CATSRGAGGSTEAFF. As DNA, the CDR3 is TGTGCCACCAGCAGAGGGGCAGGCGGGAGCACTGAAGCTTTCTTT.

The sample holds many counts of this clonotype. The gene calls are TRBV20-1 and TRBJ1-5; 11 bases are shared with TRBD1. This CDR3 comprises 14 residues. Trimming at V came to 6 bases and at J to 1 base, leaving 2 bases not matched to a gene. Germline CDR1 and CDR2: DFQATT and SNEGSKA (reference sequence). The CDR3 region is CSADRGLSNQPQHF. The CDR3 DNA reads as TGCAGTGCGGACAGGGGGCTCAGCAATCAGCCCCAGCATTTT.

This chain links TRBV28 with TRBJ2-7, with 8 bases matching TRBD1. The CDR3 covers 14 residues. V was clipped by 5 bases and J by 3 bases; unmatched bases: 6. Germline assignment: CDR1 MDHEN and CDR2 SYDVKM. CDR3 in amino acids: CASSAQGAYYEQYF. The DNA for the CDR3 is TGTGCCAGCAGTGCCCAGGGGGCCTACTACGAGCAGTACTTC.

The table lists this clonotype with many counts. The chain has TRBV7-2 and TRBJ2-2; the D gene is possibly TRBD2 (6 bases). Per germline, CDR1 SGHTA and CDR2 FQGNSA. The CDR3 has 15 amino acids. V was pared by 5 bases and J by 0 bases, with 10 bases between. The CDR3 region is CASSTRLANTGELFF. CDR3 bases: TGTGCCAGCAGCACCCGACTAGCGAACACCGGGGAGCTGTTTTTT.

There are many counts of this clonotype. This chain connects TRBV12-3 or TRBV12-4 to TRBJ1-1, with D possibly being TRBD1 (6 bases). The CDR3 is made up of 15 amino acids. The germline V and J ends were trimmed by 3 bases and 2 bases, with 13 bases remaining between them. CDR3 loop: CASSFSGQQNTEAFF. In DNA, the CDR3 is TGTGCCAGCAGTTTCAGTGGACAGCAAAACACTGAAGCTTTCTTT.

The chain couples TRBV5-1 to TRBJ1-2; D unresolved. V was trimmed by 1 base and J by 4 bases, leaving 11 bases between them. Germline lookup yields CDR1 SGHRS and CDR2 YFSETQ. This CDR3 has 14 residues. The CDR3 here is CASSLSQSFYGYTF. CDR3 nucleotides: TGCGCCAGCAGCTTGTCTCAGAGTTTCTATGGCTACACCTTC.

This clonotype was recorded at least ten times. The CDR3, as DNA: TGTGCCAGCAGCCCCGAGAGGATAATGCATGGCTACACCTTC. Amino acid sequence: CASSPERIMHGYTF. This chain uses TRBV11-2 with TRBJ1-2, with D uncertain. Between the trimmed V and J ends, which lost 5 bases and 6 bases, there was a span of 16 bases. This CDR3 contains 14 residues. Germline V gene lookup returns CDR1 SGHAT and CDR2 FQNNGV.

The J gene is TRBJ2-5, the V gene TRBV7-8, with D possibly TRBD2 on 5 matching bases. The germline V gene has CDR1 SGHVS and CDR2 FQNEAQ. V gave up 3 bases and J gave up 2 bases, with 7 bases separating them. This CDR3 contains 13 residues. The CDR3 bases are TGTGCCAGCAGCTTCGGAGGACAAGAGACCCAGTACTTC. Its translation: CASSFGGQETQYF.

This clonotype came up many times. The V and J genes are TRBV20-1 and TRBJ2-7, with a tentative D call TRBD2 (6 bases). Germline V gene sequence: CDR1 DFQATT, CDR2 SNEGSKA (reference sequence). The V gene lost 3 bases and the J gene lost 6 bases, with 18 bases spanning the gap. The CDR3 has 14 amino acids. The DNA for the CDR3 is TGCAGTGCTAGCCCCGGGACTGTGGTCGCCGAGCAGTACTTC. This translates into CSASPGTVVAEQYF.

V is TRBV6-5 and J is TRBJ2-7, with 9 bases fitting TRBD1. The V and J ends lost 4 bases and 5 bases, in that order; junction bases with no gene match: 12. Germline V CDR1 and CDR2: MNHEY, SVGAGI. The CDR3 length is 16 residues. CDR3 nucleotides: TGTGCCAGCAGTTGGTCCAGCGGGACAGGGTCCCACGAGCAGTACTTC. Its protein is CASSWSSGTGSHEQYF.

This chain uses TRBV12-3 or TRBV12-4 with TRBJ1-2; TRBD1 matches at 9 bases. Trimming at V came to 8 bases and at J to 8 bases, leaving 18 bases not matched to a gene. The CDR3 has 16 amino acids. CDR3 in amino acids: CASGKGIGQGTRGYTF. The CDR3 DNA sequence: TGTGCCAGCGGCAAAGGAATAGGACAGGGGACGCGGGGCTACACCTTC.

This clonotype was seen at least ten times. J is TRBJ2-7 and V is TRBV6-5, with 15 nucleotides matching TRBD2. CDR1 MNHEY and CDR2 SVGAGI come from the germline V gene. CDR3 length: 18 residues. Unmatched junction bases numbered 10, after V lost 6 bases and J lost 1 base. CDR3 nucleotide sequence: TGTGCCAGCAGCCACCTCTGGACTAGCGGGAGGGGGTCCTACGAGCAGTACTTC. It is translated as CASSHLWTSGRGSYEQYF.

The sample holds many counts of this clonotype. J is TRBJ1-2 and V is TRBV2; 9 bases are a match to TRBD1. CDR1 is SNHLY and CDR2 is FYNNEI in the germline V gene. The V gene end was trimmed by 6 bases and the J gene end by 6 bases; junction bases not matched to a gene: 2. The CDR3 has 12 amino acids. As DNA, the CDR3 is TGTGCCAGCAGCTGGACAGGGGATGGCTACACCTTC. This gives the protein CASSWTGDGYTF.

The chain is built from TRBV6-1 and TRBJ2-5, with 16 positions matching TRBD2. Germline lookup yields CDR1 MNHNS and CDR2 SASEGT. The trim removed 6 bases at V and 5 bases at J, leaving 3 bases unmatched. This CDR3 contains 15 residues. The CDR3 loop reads CASSEGLAGGETQYF. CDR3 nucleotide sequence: TGTGCCAGCAGCGAGGGACTAGCGGGAGGGGAGACCCAGTACTTC.

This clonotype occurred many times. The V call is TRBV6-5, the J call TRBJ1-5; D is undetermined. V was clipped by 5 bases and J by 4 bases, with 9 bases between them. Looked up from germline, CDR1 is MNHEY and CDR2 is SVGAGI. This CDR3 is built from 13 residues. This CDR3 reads CASSLQANQPQHF. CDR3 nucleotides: TGTGCCAGCAGTCTCCAGGCGAATCAGCCCCAGCATTTT.

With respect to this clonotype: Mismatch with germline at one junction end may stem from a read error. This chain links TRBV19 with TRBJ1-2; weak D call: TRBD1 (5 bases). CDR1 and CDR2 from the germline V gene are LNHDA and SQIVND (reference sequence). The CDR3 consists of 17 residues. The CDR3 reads CAGTRMGRRGLSYGYIF. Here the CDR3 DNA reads TGTGCCGGTACTCGCATGGGTCGACGGGGACTAAGCTATGGCTACATCTTC.

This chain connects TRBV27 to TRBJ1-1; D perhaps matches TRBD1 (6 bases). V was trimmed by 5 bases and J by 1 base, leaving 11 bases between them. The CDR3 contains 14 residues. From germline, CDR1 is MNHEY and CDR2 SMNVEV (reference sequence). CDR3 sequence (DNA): TGTGCCAGCAGTATCAGGGGTAGGAACACTGAAGCTTTCTTT. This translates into CASSIRGRNTEAFF.

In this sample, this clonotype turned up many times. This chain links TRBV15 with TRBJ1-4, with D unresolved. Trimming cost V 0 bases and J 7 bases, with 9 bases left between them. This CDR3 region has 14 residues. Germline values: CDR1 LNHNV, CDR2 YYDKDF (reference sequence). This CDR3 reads CATSRDNVGEKLFF. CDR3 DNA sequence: TGTGCCACCAGCAGAGATAACGTAGGTGAAAAACTGTTTTTT. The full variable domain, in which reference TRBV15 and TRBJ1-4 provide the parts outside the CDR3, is DAMVIQNPRYQVTQFGKPVTLSCSQTLNHNVMYWYQQKSSQAPKLLFHYYDKDFNNEADTPDNFQSRRPNTSFCFLDIRSPGLGDTAMYLCATSRDNVGEKLFFGSGTQLSVL.

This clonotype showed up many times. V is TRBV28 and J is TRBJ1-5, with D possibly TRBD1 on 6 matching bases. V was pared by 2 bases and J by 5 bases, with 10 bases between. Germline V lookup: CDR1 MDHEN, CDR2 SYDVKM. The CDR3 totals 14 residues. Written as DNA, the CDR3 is TGTGCCAGCAGTTTAATACAGGGTCATCAGCCCCAGCATTTT. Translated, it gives CASSLIQGHQPQHF. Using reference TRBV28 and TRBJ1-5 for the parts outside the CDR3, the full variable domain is DVKVTQSSRYLVKRTGEKVFLECVQDMDHENMFWYRQDPGLGLRLIYFSYDVKMKEKGDIPEGYSVSREKKERFSLILESASTNQTSMYLCASSLIQGHQPQHFGDGTRLSIL.

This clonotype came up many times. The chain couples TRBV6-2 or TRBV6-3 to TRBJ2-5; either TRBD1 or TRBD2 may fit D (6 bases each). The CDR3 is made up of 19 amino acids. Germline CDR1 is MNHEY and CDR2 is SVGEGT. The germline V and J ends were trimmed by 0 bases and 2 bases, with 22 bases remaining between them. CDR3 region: CASSYSPRGGPLPQETQYF. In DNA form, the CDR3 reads TGTGCCAGCAGTTACTCCCCACGTGGGGGGCCCTTACCACAAGAGACCCAGTACTTC.

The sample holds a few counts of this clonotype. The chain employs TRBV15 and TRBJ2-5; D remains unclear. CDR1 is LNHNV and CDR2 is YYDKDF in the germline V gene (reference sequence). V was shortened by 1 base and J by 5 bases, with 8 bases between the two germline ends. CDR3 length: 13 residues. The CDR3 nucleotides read TGTGCCACCAGCAGAGTCGCCTGGGAGACCCAGTACTTC. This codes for CATSRVAWETQYF.

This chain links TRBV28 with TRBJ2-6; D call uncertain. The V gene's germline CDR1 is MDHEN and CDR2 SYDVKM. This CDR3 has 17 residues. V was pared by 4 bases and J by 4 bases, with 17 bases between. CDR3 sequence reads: CASSSRASWAGANVLTF. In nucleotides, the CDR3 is TGTGCCAGCAGTTCTCGGGCCTCGTGGGCCGGGGCCAACGTCCTGACTTTC. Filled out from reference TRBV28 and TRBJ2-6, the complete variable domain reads DVKVTQSSRYLVKRTGEKVFLECVQDMDHENMFWYRQDPGLGLRLIYFSYDVKMKEKGDIPEGYSVSREKKERFSLILESASTNQTSMYLCASSSRASWAGANVLTFGAGSRLTVL.

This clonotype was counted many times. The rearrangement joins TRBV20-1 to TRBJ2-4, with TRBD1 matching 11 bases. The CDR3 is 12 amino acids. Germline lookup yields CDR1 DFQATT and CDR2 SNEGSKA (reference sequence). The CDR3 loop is CGTGGSKNIQYF. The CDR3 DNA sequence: TGCGGGACAGGGGGTTCCAAAAACATTCAGTACTTC.

Written as DNA, the CDR3 is TGTGCCAGCAGTGAAGGGTTTGGTTATAGCGGCTACACCTTC. This sequence encodes CASSEGFGYSGYTF. This rearrangement joins TRBV6-1 to TRBJ1-2; D remains ambiguous. The germline CDR1 and CDR2 sequences are MNHNS and SASEGT. V was trimmed by 1 base and J by 8 bases, leaving 14 bases between them. This CDR3 is 14 amino acids long.

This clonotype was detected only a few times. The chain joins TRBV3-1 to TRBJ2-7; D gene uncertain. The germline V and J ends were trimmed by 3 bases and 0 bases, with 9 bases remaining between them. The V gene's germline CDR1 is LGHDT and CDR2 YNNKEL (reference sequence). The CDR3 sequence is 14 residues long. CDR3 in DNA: TGTGCCAGCAGCCACGTGGGGAACTCCTACGAGCAGTACTTC. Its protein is CASSHVGNSYEQYF.

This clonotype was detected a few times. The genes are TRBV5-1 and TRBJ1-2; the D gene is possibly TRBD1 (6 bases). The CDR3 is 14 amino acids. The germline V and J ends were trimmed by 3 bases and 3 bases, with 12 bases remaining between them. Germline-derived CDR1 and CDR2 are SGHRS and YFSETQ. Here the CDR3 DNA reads TGCGCCAGCAGCTCCGATACAGGGTACTATGGCTACACCTTC. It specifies CASSSDTGYYGYTF.